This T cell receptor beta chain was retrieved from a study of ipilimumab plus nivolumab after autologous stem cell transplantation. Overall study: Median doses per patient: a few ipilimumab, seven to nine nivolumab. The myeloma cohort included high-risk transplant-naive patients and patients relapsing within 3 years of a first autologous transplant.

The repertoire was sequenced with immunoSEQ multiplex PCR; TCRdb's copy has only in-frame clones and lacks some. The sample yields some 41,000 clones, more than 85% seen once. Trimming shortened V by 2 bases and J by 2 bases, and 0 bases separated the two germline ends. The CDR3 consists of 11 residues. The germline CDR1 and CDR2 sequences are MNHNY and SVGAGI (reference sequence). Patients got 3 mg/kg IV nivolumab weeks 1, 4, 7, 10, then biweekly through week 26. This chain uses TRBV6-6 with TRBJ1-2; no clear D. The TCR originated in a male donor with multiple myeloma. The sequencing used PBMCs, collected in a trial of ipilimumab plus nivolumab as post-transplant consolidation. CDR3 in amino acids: CASSYNYGYTF. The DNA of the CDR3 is TGTGCCAGCAGTTACAACTATGGCTACACCTTC.